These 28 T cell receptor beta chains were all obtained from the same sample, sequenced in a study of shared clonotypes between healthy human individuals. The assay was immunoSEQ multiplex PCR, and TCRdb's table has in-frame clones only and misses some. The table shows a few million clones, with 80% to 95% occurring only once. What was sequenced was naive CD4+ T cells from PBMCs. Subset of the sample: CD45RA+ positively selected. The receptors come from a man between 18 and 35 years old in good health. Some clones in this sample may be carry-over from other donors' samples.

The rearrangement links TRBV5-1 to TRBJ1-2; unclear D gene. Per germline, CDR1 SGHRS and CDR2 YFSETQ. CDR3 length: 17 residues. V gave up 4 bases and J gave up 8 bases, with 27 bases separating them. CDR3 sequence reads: CASSDSQPGSLRSGYTF. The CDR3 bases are TGCGCCAGCAGCGATAGTCAGCCGGGATCGCTAAGGTCGGGCTACACCTTC.

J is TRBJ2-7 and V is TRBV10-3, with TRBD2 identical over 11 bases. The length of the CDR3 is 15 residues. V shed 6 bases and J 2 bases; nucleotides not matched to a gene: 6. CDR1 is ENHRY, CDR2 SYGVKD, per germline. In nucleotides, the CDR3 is TGTGCCATCAGGGAGACTAGCGGGACGACCTACGAGCAGTACTTC. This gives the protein CAIRETSGTTYEQYF.

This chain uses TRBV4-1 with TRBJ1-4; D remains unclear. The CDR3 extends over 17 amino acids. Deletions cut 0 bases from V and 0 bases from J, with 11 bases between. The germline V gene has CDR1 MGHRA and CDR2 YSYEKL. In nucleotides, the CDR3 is TGCGCCAGCAGCCAAGAGGCAGCGTATACAACTAATGAAAAACTGTTTTTT. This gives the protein CASSQEAAYTTNEKLFF.

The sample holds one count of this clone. The CDR3 DNA reads as TGTGCCAGCAGCGTCATGGTAGCAGTGAGTGCAGATACGCAGTATTTT. Protein sequence: CASSVMVAVSADTQYF. The chain links TRBV9 to TRBJ2-3, with D unclear. V lost 2 bases and J lost 4, with 17 bases in between. Per the germline V gene, CDR1 is SGDLS and CDR2 is YYNGEE. CDR3 length: 16 amino acids.

The CDR3 sequence is CASSGLTGGNQPQHF. In DNA, the CDR3 is TGCGCCAGCAGTGGACTTACAGGGGGGAATCAGCCCCAGCATTTT. This rearrangement joins TRBV10-2 to TRBJ1-5; 8 bases are a match to TRBD1. This CDR3 has 15 amino acids. J was trimmed by 4 bases and V by 4 bases; bases with no gene match: 6. The V gene's germline CDR1 is WSHSY and CDR2 SAAADI.

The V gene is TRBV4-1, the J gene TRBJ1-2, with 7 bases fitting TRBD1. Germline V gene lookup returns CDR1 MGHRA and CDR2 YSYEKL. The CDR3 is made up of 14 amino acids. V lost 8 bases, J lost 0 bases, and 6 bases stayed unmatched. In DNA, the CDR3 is TGCGCCAGCCGCCGGGACAGTACTAACTATGGCTACACCTTC. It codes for CASRRDSTNYGYTF.

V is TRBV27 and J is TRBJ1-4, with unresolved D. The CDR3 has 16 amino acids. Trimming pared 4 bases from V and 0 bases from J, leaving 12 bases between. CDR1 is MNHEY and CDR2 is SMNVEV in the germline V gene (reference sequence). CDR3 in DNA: TGTGCCAGCAGTTCCCTTGGTGATCCAACTAATGAAAAACTGTTTTTT. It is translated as CASSSLGDPTNEKLFF.

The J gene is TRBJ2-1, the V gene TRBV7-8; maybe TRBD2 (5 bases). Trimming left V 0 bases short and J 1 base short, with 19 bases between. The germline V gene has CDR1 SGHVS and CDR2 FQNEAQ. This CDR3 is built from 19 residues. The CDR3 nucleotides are TGTGCCAGCAGCTTAGCGTTGGGAGTTGGACTGGGATCCTACAATGAGCAGTTCTTC. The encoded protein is CASSLALGVGLGSYNEQFF.

CDR3 in DNA: TGTGCCAGCAGTCGACACGTGCCCCTCCAGACTCATTCTGGAAACACCATATATTTT. Translation: CASSRHVPLQTHSGNTIYF. The chain has TRBV28 and TRBJ1-3, with D hard to call. V shed 5 bases and J shed 1 base, with 24 bases lying between them. Germline assignment: CDR1 MDHEN and CDR2 SYDVKM. The CDR3 covers 19 residues.

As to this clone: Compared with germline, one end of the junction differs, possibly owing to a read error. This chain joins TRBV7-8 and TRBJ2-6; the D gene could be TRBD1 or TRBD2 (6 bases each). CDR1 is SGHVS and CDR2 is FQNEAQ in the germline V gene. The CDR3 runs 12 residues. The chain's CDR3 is CASSLEGGRRAF. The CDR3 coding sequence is TGTGCCAGCAGCTTGGAAGGGGGGCGCCGGGCTTTC.

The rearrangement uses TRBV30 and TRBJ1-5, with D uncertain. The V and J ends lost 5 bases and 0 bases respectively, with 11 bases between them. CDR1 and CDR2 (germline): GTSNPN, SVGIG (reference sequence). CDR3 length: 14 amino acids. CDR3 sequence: CAWVKKGSNQPQHF. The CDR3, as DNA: TGTGCCTGGGTAAAAAAGGGTAGCAATCAGCCCCAGCATTTT.

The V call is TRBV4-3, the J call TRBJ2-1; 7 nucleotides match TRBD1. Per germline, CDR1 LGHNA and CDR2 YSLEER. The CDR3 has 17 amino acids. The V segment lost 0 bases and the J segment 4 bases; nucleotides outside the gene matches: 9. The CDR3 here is CASSQDMEHRGYNEQFF. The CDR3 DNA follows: TGCGCCAGCAGCCAAGATATGGAGCACAGGGGTTACAATGAGCAGTTCTTC.

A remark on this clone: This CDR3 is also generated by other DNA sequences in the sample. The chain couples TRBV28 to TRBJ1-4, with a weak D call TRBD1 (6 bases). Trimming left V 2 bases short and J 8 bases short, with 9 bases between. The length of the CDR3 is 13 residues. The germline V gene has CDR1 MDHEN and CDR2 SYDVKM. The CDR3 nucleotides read TGTGCCAGCAGTTTAGGGGGCAACGAAAAACTGTTTTTT. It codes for CASSLGGNEKLFF.

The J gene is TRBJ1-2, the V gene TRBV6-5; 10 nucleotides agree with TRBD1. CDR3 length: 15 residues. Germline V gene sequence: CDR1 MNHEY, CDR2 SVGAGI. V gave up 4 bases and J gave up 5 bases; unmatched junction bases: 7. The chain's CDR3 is CASSSSTGGRYGYTF. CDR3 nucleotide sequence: TGTGCCAGCAGTTCGTCGACAGGGGGCCGGTATGGCTACACCTTC.

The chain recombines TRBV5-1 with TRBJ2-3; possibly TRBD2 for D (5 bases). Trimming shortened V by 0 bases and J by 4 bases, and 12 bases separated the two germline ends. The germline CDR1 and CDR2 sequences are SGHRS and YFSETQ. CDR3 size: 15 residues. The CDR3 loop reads CASSLDLAAADTQYF. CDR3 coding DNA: TGCGCCAGCAGCTTGGACCTAGCCGCCGCAGATACGCAGTATTTT.

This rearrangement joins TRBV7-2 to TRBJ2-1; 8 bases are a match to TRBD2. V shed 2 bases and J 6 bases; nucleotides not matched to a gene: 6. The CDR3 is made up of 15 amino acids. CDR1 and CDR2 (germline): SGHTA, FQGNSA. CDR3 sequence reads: CASSLRGGGINEQFF. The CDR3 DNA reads TGTGCCAGCAGCTTAAGAGGCGGGGGGATCAATGAGCAGTTCTTC.

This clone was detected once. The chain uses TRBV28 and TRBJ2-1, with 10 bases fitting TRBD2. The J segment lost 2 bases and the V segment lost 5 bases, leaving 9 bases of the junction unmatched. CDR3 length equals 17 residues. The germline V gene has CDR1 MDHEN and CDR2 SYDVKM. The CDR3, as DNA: TGTGCCAGCAGTCTATTAGGACTAGCGGCGACCTACAATGAGCAGTTCTTC. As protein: CASSLLGLAATYNEQFF.

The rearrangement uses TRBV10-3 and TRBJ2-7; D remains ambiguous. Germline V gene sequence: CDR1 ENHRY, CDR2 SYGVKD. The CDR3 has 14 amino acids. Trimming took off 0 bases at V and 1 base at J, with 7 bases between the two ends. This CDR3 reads CAISESEKSYEQYF. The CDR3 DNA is TGTGCCATCAGTGAGTCGGAAAAGTCCTACGAGCAGTACTTC.

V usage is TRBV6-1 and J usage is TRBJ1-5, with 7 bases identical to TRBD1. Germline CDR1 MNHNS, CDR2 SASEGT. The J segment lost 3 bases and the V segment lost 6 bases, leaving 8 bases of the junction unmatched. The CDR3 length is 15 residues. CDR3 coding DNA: TGTGCCAGCAGGGCGACAGGGATAAACAATCAGCCCCAGCATTTT. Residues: CASRATGINNQPQHF.

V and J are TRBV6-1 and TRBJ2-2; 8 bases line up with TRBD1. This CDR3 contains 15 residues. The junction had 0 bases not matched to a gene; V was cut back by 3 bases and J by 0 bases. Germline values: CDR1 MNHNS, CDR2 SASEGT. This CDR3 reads CASSDRGPNTGELFF. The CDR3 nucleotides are TGTGCCAGCAGTGACAGGGGGCCGAACACCGGGGAGCTGTTTTTT.

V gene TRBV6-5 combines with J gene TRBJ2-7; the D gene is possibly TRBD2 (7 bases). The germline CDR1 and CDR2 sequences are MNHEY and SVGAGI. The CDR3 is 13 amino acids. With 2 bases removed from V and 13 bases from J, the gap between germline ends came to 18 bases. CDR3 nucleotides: TGTGCCAGCAGTTACATAGGGGGGGCTCTTTACTACTTC. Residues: CASSYIGGALYYF.

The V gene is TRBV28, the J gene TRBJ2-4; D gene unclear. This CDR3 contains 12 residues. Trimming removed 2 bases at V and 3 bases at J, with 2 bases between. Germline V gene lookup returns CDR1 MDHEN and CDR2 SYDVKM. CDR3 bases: TGTGCCAGCAGTTTAGACAAAAACATTCAGTACTTC. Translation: CASSLDKNIQYF. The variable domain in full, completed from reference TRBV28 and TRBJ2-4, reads DVKVTQSSRYLVKRTGEKVFLECVQDMDHENMFWYRQDPGLGLRLIYFSYDVKMKEKGDIPEGYSVSREKKERFSLILESASTNQTSMYLCASSLDKNIQYFGAGTRLSVL.

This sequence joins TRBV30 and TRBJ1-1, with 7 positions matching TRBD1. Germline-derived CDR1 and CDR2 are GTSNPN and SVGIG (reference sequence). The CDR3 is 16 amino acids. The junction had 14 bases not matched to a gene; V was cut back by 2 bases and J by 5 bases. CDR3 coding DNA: TGTGCCTGGAGTAGATTCTCCCAGGGGGGGCGAACTGAAGCTTTCTTT. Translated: CAWSRFSQGGRTEAFF.

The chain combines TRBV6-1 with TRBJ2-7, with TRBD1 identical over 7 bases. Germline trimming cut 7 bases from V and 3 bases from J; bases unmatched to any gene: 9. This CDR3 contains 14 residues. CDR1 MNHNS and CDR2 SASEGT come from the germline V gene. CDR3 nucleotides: TGTGCCAGCACACGAGGGGACAGTTACTACGAGCAGTACTTC. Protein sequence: CASTRGDSYYEQYF.

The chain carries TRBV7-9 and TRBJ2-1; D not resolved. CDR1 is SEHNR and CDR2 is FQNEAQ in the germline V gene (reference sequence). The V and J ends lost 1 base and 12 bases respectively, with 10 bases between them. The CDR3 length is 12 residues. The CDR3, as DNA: TGTGCCAGCAGCTTAGATTTCACGGGGCAGTTCTTC. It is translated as CASSLDFTGQFF.

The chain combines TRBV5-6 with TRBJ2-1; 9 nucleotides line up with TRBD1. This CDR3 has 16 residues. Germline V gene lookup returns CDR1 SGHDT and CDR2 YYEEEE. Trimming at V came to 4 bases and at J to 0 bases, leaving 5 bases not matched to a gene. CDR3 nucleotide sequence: TGTGCCAGCAGCCTCCCGACAGGGGGCTCCTACAATGAGCAGTTCTTC. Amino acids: CASSLPTGGSYNEQFF.

The CDR3 is CASSLFSGRPNEQFF. As DNA, the CDR3 is TGTGCCAGCAGTTTATTTAGCGGGAGGCCCAATGAGCAGTTCTTC. V is TRBV27 and J is TRBJ2-1, with 10 bases lining up with TRBD2. The J segment lost 6 bases and the V segment lost 1 base, leaving 3 bases of the junction unmatched. The CDR3 runs to 15 residues. Looked up from germline, CDR1 is MNHEY and CDR2 is SMNVEV (reference sequence).

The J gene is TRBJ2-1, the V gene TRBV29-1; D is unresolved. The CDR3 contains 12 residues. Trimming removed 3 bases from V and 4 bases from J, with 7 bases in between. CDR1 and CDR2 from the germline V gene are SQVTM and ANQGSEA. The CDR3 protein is CSVDQSYNEQFF. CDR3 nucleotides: TGCAGCGTTGACCAGTCTTACAATGAGCAGTTCTTC.